A selection of T cell receptor beta chains follows, all from one sample in a study of blood T cell repertoires in COVID-19. Data came from immunoSEQ multiplex PCR; TCRdb stores just in-frame clones and leaves some out. The table records about 300,000 clones, approximately 90% of them present only once. Sequenced sample: peripheral blood. These receptors were obtained from a woman in her twenties or thirties with COVID-19, enrolled during active disease. Both conserved end residues are part of each CDR3. A D gene is named only where the DNA matches it firmly. Only some rows state a clone size, as once, few, many or a class for expanded clones.

.,TRBJ2-1,TRBD1,TRBV28,TGTGCCAGCAGTTTATGGGGGACAGGGGGATTCAATGAGCAGTTCTTC,CASSLWGTGGFNEQFF
once,TRBJ1-1,.,TRBV29-1,TGCAGCGTTGAAGGGAGGGCCCATCTTGAAGCTTTCTTT,CSVEGRAHLEAFF
.,TRBJ1-5,.,TRBV10-3,TGTGCCATCAGTGAGTCGAAACCGAGCATCGTCAATCAGCCCCAGCATTTT,CAISESKPSIVNQPQHF
.,TRBJ2-3,.,TRBV6-5,TGTGCCATCAGGGGCAGGGTCACAGATACGCAGTATTTT,CAIRGRVTDTQYF
.,TRBJ1-2,TRBD1,TRBV3-1/TRBV3-2,TGTGCCAGCAGCCAACGATCCGGGACAGGGGTTCACTATGGCTACACCTTC,CASSQRSGTGVHYGYTF
once,TRBJ1-2,.,TRBV5-1,TGCGCCAGCAGCTTATCTCCGGGACAAACTAACTATGGCTACACCTTC,CASSLSPGQTNYGYTF
.,TRBJ1-6,.,TRBV4-1,TGCGCCAGCAGCCAGGGGGGACTGACAGAGCCCCTCCACTTT,CASSQGGLTEPLHF
.,TRBJ2-7,TRBD2,TRBV30,TGTGCCTGGAGTGTTATGGTAACTAGCGGGATATCCTACGAGCAGTACTTC,CAWSVMVTSGISYEQYF
few,TRBJ2-4,TRBD1,TRBV9,TGTGCCAGCAGCGGATGGGACAGTCAAAACATTCAGTACTTC,CASSGWDSQNIQYF
.,TRBJ1-4,.,TRBV29-1,TGCAGCGTGCGGGTGGGAGAGGGAAAACTGTTTTTT,CSVRVGEGKLFF
.,TRBJ1-3,TRBD1,TRBV3-1/TRBV3-2,TGTGCCAGCAGCCAAAGGGACAGGGGTTCCTCTGGAAACACCATATATTTT,CASSQRDRGSSGNTIYF
once,TRBJ2-6,TRBD1,TRBV5-4,TGTGCCAGCAGCTCCAATTCCGGGACAGGTAACGCTGGGGCCAACGTCCTGACTTTC,CASSSNSGTGNAGANVLTF
.,TRBJ2-7,.,TRBV7-2,TGTGCCAGCAGCCCGTCCCGTCTGCAGTCCTACGAGCAGTACTTC,CASSPSRLQSYEQYF
.,TRBJ2-3,.,TRBV5-5,TGTGCCAGCAGCTCGGGACTTGCAAACACAGATACGCAGTATTTT,CASSSGLANTDTQYF
.,TRBJ1-2,TRBD1,TRBV27,TGTGCCAGCAGACCGGGACAGCCCTATGGCTACACCTTC,CASRPGQPYGYTF
.,TRBJ1-4,.,TRBV29-1,TGCAGCGTTCTCGGTCCAAATGAAAAACTGTTTTTT,CSVLGPNEKLFF
.,TRBJ2-1,.,TRBV15,TGTGCCACCAGCAGAGAATTTGCGGGGGAGCAGTTCTTC,CATSREFAGEQFF
.,TRBJ2-1,TRBD2,TRBV6-5,TGTGCCAGCAGTCCACGGGCCTCGCGGGGGAATGAGCAGTTCTTC,CASSPRASRGNEQFF
.,TRBJ2-5,.,TRBV12-3/TRBV12-4,TGTGCCAGCAGTTTACCGGGGGAGACCCAGTACTTC,CASSLPGETQYF
.,TRBJ2-1,TRBD2,TRBV27,TGTGCCAGCAGTTTAGGGGTTAGCGGGAGCTCCTACAATGAGCAGTTCTTC,CASSLGVSGSSYNEQFF
.,TRBJ1-2,.,TRBV12-3/TRBV12-4,TGTGCCAGCGGCTCCCCTTTTGGCTATGGCTACACCTTC,CASGSPFGYGYTF
.,TRBJ1-1,.,TRBV19,TGTGCCAGTAGCTCCCGGGAAAACACTGAAGCTTTCTTT,CASSSRENTEAFF
.,TRBJ2-2,TRBD2,TRBV19,TGTGCCAGTAGGGGACTAGCGGACACCGGGGAGCTGTTTTTT,CASRGLADTGELFF
.,TRBJ2-1,.,TRBV27,TGTGCCAGCAGTATTTATCGGTTCCGGGAGTTTCCCCATGAGCAGTTCTTC,CASSIYRFREFPHEQFF
.,TRBJ1-2,TRBD1,TRBV24-1,TGTGCCACCAGTGACGCCACTCGGACAGGGGTGACGGGCTACACCTTC,CATSDATRTGVTGYTF
.,TRBJ2-1,.,TRBV18,TGTGCCAGCTCACTGAGTACGGTCAGGGGTTTCAATGAGCAGTTCTTC,CASSLSTVRGFNEQFF
.,TRBJ2-2,TRBD1,TRBV5-1,TGCGCCAGCAGTTTCAACCTGGGCTCGGGACAGGGAAACACCGGGGAGCTGTTTTTT,CASSFNLGSGQGNTGELFF
.,TRBJ2-2,TRBD1,TRBV5-6,TGTGCCAGCAGCTTTACAGGGGGCGCGACCGGGGAGCTGTTTTTT,CASSFTGGATGELFF
.,TRBJ2-1,TRBD2,TRBV27,TGTGCCAGCAGTTCCCCAAAACCTCTAGGGACTAGCGGGAGGCCCTACAATGAGCAGTTCTTC,CASSSPKPLGTSGRPYNEQFF
.,TRBJ2-1,.,TRBV2,TGTGCCAGCAGTGCGTCCAGCGGGCTTTACAATGAGCAGTTCTTC,CASSASSGLYNEQFF
.,TRBJ1-5,.,TRBV3-1/TRBV3-2,TGTGCCAGCAGCCAAGATGAGGGTCAGCCCCAGCATTTT,CASSQDEGQPQHF
.,TRBJ1-3,.,TRBV2,TGTGCCAGCAGGGGCCTCCTCTCTGGAAACACCATATATTTT,CASRGLLSGNTIYF
.,TRBJ2-3,TRBD2,TRBV5-1,TGCGCCAGCAGCTGGACTAGCGGGGTAGATACGCAGTATTTT,CASSWTSGVDTQYF
.,TRBJ1-4,TRBD1,TRBV19,TGTGCCAGTAGCCATGGGACAGGGCTTGAAAAACTGTTTTTT,CASSHGTGLEKLFF
.,TRBJ2-1,TRBD1,TRBV19,TGTGCCAGTAGTCCCGGACAGGTCAACAATGAGCAGTTCTTC,CASSPGQVNNEQFF
.,TRBJ2-7,.,TRBV10-3,TGTGCCATCAGTGAGCCGGACTATCGACCCTACGAGCAGTACTTC,CAISEPDYRPYEQYF
.,TRBJ2-2,.,TRBV3-1/TRBV3-2,TGTGCCAGCAGCCAAGAGGTATGGCAGGGCACTAACACCGGGGAGCTGTTTTTT,CASSQEVWQGTNTGELFF
.,TRBJ2-7,TRBD1,TRBV5-1,TGCGCCAGCAGCGCAGGAATACGACAGGGGCACTACGAGCAGTACTTC,CASSAGIRQGHYEQYF
.,TRBJ2-5,TRBD2,TRBV4-1,TGCGCCAGCAGCCAAGTAATTAGCGGGGCCTCGGAAGCCCAGTACTTC,CASSQVISGASEAQYF
few,TRBJ1-1,TRBD1,TRBV6-5,TGTGCCAGCAGACAAGACAGGGTGAACACTGAAGCTTTCTTT,CASRQDRVNTEAFF
.,TRBJ2-1,TRBD1,TRBV5-4,TGTGCCAGCAGCCCGGACAGGGGGAGGGTTGAGCAGTTCTTC,CASSPDRGRVEQFF
.,TRBJ1-5,.,TRBV5-1,TGCGCCAGCAGCTTGGGGCCTTCCGGGGGGCCCCAGCATTTT,CASSLGPSGGPQHF
.,TRBJ1-1,TRBD1,TRBV7-2,TGTGCCAGCAGCTTTGGGACAGGGGGGAACACTGAAGCTTTCTTT,CASSFGTGGNTEAFF
.,TRBJ2-7,TRBD1,TRBV27,TGTGCCAGCGCCGAAGGGGGACAGGGAAACCTCGAGCAGTACTTC,CASAEGGQGNLEQYF
.,TRBJ2-1,.,TRBV24-1,TGTGCCACCAGTGATTCCAACAAGGACTTCAATGAGCAGTTCTTC,CATSDSNKDFNEQFF
.,TRBJ1-1,.,TRBV7-8,TGTGCCAGCAGCTTACGGGGTACGGACACTGAAGCTTTCTTT,CASSLRGTDTEAFF
.,TRBJ2-3,TRBD2,TRBV4-1,TGCGCCAGCAGCCAAGGGCTAGGACTAGCGGGTCCTATAACGAGCACAGATACGCAGTATTTT,CASSQGLGLAGPITSTDTQYF
.,TRBJ1-4,TRBD1,TRBV25-1,TGTGCCAGCAGTGAATCCGCCCCGGGACAGTTAATGAAGGAACTGTTTTTT,CASSESAPGQLMKELFF
.,TRBJ1-3,.,TRBV2,TGTGCCAGCAGTGAGAGGACTACGGCTGGAAACACCATATATTTT,CASSERTTAGNTIYF
.,TRBJ2-2,.,TRBV27,TGTGCCAGCAGCGTGGGAGCGGCGAACACCGGGGAGCTGTTTTTT,CASSVGAANTGELFF
.,TRBJ1-1,TRBD1,TRBV19,TGTGCCACCACAAAACTGGGGACAGGGCGCATTGAAGCTTTCTTT,CATTKLGTGRIEAFF
.,TRBJ2-7,TRBD2,TRBV30,TGTGCCTGGAGCCCTGGACTAGCGGGGTGGTACTTC,CAWSPGLAGWYF
.,TRBJ2-1,TRBD1,TRBV19,TGTGCCAGTACCCCCACAGGGGGGCTGAGAGATGAGCAGTTCTTC,CASTPTGGLRDEQFF
.,TRBJ1-5,.,TRBV6-4,TGTGCCAGCAGTGACTCGGCGGGTGGCCAGCCCCAGCATTTT,CASSDSAGGQPQHF
.,TRBJ1-2,.,TRBV9,TGTGCCAGCAACACAGGGCTAGCCTATGGCTACACCTTC,CASNTGLAYGYTF
.,TRBJ2-2,.,TRBV7-7,TGTGCCAGCAGCTTAGGGGGCGGATTTACCGGGGAGCTGTTTTTT,CASSLGGGFTGELFF
.,TRBJ2-7,.,TRBV29-1,TGCAGCGTTGGGACACAATATTCCTACGAGCAGTACTTC,CSVGTQYSYEQYF
.,TRBJ2-5,.,TRBV7-9,TGTGCCAGCAGCTTACAGGGGTCCCAAGAGACCCAGTACTTC,CASSLQGSQETQYF
.,TRBJ2-7,TRBD2,TRBV27,TGTGCCAGTAGTTCCCCGGGACTAGCGGGAGGAAGTCCCTACGAGCAGTACTTC,CASSSPGLAGGSPYEQYF